The 29 T cell receptor beta chains in this list originate from one sample, sequenced in a study of blood T cell repertoires in COVID-19. Produced via immunoSEQ multiplex PCR; TCRdb's table is partial and in-frame only. The table includes more than 250,000 clones, roughly 86% detected once. The material sequenced was PBMCs or T cells enriched from blood (not recorded which). These receptor sequences come from a woman aged 25 to 39 who had recovered from COVID-19.

The gene calls are TRBV7-8 and TRBJ1-2, with D tentatively TRBD1 (5 bases). V was clipped by 5 bases and J by 2 bases, with 15 bases between them. CDR1 is SGHVS and CDR2 is FQNEAQ in the germline V gene. The CDR3 consists of 15 residues. CDR3 sequence: CASSRTVRGNYGYTF. For the CDR3, the DNA is TGTGCCAGCAGCCGCACGGTGCGGGGGAACTATGGCTACACCTTC.

The genes are TRBV11-2 and TRBJ1-2, with D tentatively TRBD1 (6 bases). V was shortened by 5 bases and J by 4 bases, with 14 bases between the two germline ends. Germline CDR1 is SGHAT and CDR2 is FQNNGV. The CDR3 totals 14 residues. CDR3 sequence (DNA): TGTGCCAGCAGCCGATCAGGGGATCCCTATGGCTACACCTTC. It encodes CASSRSGDPYGYTF.

The chain uses TRBV2 and TRBJ2-7, with TRBD1 matching 7 bases. The CDR3 is 12 amino acids. Germline-derived CDR1 and CDR2 are SNHLY and FYNNEI. Losses at the gene ends were 11 bases for V and 3 bases for J; bases not matched to a gene: 7. CDR3 nucleotides: TGTGCCGGAAAGGGGACAGACTACGAGCAGTACTTC. This encodes CAGKGTDYEQYF. Using reference TRBV2 and TRBJ2-7 for the parts outside the CDR3, the full variable domain is EPEVTQTPSHQVTQMGQEVILRCVPISNHLYFYWYRQILGQKVEFLVSFYNNEISEKSEIFDDQFSVERPDGSNFTLKIRSTKLEDSAMYFCAGKGTDYEQYFGPGTRLTVT.

The gene calls are TRBV29-1 and TRBJ1-1, with 10 bases lining up with TRBD1. The CDR3 runs to 13 residues. J lost 6 bases, V lost 7 bases, and 8 bases had no gene match. CDR1 and CDR2 (germline): SQVTM, ANQGSEA. CDR3: CSAGTGAVPEAFF. The CDR3 DNA is TGCAGCGCGGGGACAGGGGCGGTTCCTGAAGCTTTCTTT.

The chain couples TRBV7-2 to TRBJ1-2; a weak D match, TRBD1 (6 bases). This CDR3 contains 14 residues. Germline V gene data show CDR1 as SGHTA and CDR2 as FQGNSA. The V and J ends lost 2 bases and 8 bases respectively, with 15 bases between them. CDR3 DNA: TGTGCCAGCAGCTTATCACACACAGGGCGAGGCTACACCTTC. Amino acid sequence: CASSLSHTGRGYTF.

The J gene is TRBJ1-1, the V gene TRBV19, with a weak D call TRBD1 (5 bases). Germline lookup yields CDR1 LNHDA and CDR2 SQIVND (reference sequence). There are 14 residues in the CDR3. V lost 5 bases to trimming and J lost 4 bases, with 14 bases between them. The CDR3 nucleotides read TGTGCCAGTAGTGGATACAGGAGAGGCACTGAAGCTTTCTTT. Amino acid sequence: CASSGYRRGTEAFF.

This rearrangement joins TRBV7-9 to TRBJ2-2; possibly TRBD2 for D (5 bases). Germline CDR1 SEHNR, CDR2 FQNEAQ (reference sequence). Trimming stripped 8 bases from V and 4 bases from J, with 8 bases between. The CDR3 covers 12 residues. The CDR3 sequence: CASPSTTGELFF. The CDR3 nucleotides read TGTGCCAGCCCTAGCACCACCGGGGAGCTGTTTTTT. The full variable domain, its missing parts supplied by reference TRBV7-9 and TRBJ2-2, is DTGVSQNPRHKITKRGQNVTFRCDPISEHNRLYWYRQTLGQGPEFLTYFQNEAQLEKSRLLSDRFSAERPKGSFSTLEIQRTEQGDSAMYLCASPSTTGELFFGEGSRLTVL.

V is TRBV7-3 and J is TRBJ2-3; 9 bases fit TRBD2. The V gene end was trimmed by 1 base and the J gene end by 6 bases; junction bases not matched to a gene: 11. CDR3 length equals 17 residues. CDR1 is SGHTA and CDR2 is FQGTGA in the germline V gene. CDR3 sequence (DNA): TGTGCCAGCAGCTTAAAAGGCAGTAGCGGGGGTGGGGATACGCAGTATTTT. This codes for CASSLKGSSGGGDTQYF.

This sequence joins TRBV29-1 and TRBJ2-5; 8 nucleotides align to TRBD2. V lost 6 bases and J lost 5; bases outside the gene matches: 14. Germline V gives CDR1 SQVTM, CDR2 ANQGSEA. This CDR3 is built from 15 residues. The CDR3 spells CSVMGSGAPGETQYF. DNA of the CDR3: TGCAGCGTGATGGGTAGCGGGGCCCCGGGGGAGACCCAGTACTTC.

The rearrangement uses TRBV9 and TRBJ1-1, with 10 bases lining up with TRBD1. This CDR3 has 16 residues. V was pared by 3 bases and J by 3 bases, with 8 bases of the junction left unmatched. Germline V lookup: CDR1 SGDLS, CDR2 YYNGEE. CDR3 sequence: CASSDDRGRGYTEAFF. For the CDR3, the DNA is TGTGCCAGCAGCGACGACAGGGGGCGCGGGTACACTGAAGCTTTCTTT.

This clone was observed a handful of times. V gene TRBV6-5 combines with J gene TRBJ1-2; the D gene is possibly TRBD1 (6 bases). The CDR3 loop spans 13 amino acids. Germline V CDR1 and CDR2: MNHEY, SVGAGI. The germline V and J ends were trimmed by 4 bases and 8 bases, with 14 bases remaining between them. The CDR3, as DNA: TGTGCCAGCAGTTCGCGGGGGGCGAGGGGCTACACCTTC. Its protein product is CASSSRGARGYTF.

The genes are TRBV27 and TRBJ2-5; 9 bases are shared with TRBD1. The trim removed 8 bases at V and 4 bases at J, leaving 20 bases unmatched. This CDR3 spans 18 amino acids. The germline V gene has CDR1 MNHEY and CDR2 SMNVEV (reference sequence). The CDR3 loop reads CASGNYRAGQGDGETQYF. The CDR3 DNA sequence: TGTGCCAGCGGTAACTATCGGGCGGGACAGGGAGACGGAGAGACCCAGTACTTC.

This clone came up a few times. The rearrangement uses TRBV7-3 and TRBJ1-4; perhaps TRBD1 as D (6 bases). V lost 3 bases, J lost 3 bases, and 8 bases lay in between. The CDR3 is made up of 14 amino acids. Germline V gene lookup returns CDR1 SGHTA and CDR2 FQGTGA. The CDR3 sequence is CASSLTGSNEKLFF. The CDR3, as DNA: TGTGCCAGCAGCTTGACAGGATCTAATGAAAAACTGTTTTTT.

The V call is TRBV7-2, the J call TRBJ2-2; 7 bases agree with TRBD2. Germline values: CDR1 SGHTA, CDR2 FQGNSA. The V gene end was trimmed by 0 bases and the J gene end by 4 bases; junction bases not matched to a gene: 5. The CDR3 totals 16 residues. CDR3 nucleotide sequence: TGTGCCAGCAGCTTAGCCAGCCGGGGGGTCACCGGGGAGCTGTTTTTT. This codes for CASSLASRGVTGELFF.

This chain joins TRBV5-4 and TRBJ2-1; 8 bases match TRBD2. The CDR3 totals 15 residues. From germline, CDR1 is SGHNT and CDR2 YYREEE (reference sequence). The ends lost 4 bases at V and 4 bases at J; junction bases unmatched: 7. The DNA for the CDR3 is TGTGCCAGCAGCCGGGGGGGCGCGAGTTACAATGAGCAGTTCTTC. Its translation is CASSRGGASYNEQFF. Combining the CDR3 with reference TRBV5-4 and TRBJ2-1 gives the whole variable domain ETGVTQSPTHLIKTRGQQVTLRCSSQSGHNTVSWYQQALGQGPQFIFQYYREEENGRGNFPPRFSGLQFPNYSSELNVNALELDDSALYLCASSRGGASYNEQFFGPGTRLTVL.

The chain employs TRBV27 and TRBJ1-2, with TRBD1 matching over 9 bases. Germline loops: CDR1 MNHEY, CDR2 SMNVEV (reference sequence). The CDR3 length is 16 residues. Losses at the gene ends were 6 bases for V and 3 bases for J; bases not matched to a gene: 11. Here the CDR3 DNA reads TGTGCCAGCAGAGTTGTCCTTTACAGGGGGCACTATGGCTACACCTTC. Its translation is CASRVVLYRGHYGYTF.

The V and J genes are TRBV9 and TRBJ1-2, with a tentative D call TRBD1 (6 bases). There are 15 residues in the CDR3. The germline V and J ends were trimmed by 3 bases and 8 bases, with 20 bases remaining between them. CDR1 is SGDLS and CDR2 is YYNGEE in the germline V gene. CDR3 DNA: TGTGCCAGCAGCGAACCCCGAGGGGGGGTCGGGGGCTACACCTTC. Translated, it gives CASSEPRGGVGGYTF.

This chain connects TRBV4-1 to TRBJ1-2; TRBD1 aligns across 7 bases. Germline-derived CDR1 and CDR2 are MGHRA and YSYEKL. CDR3 length: 13 amino acids. J lost 6 bases, V lost 3 bases, and 4 bases had no gene match. The CDR3 bases are TGCGCCAGCAGCCACCGACAGGGAGATGGCTACACCTTC. This codes for CASSHRQGDGYTF.

CDR3 loop: CASSLYKEGTEAFF. In nucleotides, the CDR3 is TGTGCCAGCAGCTTATATAAGGAGGGAACTGAAGCTTTCTTT. The chain couples TRBV7-2 to TRBJ1-1, with unresolved D. Between the trimmed V and J ends, which lost 2 bases and 5 bases, there was a span of 12 bases. The CDR3 spans 14 residues. CDR1 and CDR2 (germline): SGHTA, FQGNSA. Filled out from reference TRBV7-2 and TRBJ1-1, the complete variable domain reads GAGVSQSPSNKVTEKGKDVELRCDPISGHTALYWYRQSLGQGLEFLIYFQGNSAPDKSGLPSDRFSAERTGGSVSTLTIQRTQQEDSAVYLCASSLYKEGTEAFFGQGTRLTVV.

The V call is TRBV7-9, the J call TRBJ1-1, with 10 bases aligning to TRBD1. The germline V gene has CDR1 SEHNR and CDR2 FQNEAQ (reference sequence). Germline trimming cut 5 bases from V and 3 bases from J; bases unmatched to any gene: 3. The length of the CDR3 is 14 residues. CDR3: CASSPGQGDTEAFF. The CDR3 nucleotides are TGTGCCAGCAGCCCAGGACAGGGGGACACTGAAGCTTTCTTT.

This clone was detected a few times. The chain combines TRBV18 with TRBJ1-2; TRBD1 is a possible D gene (6 bases). V was cut by 3 bases and J by 6 bases, with 26 bases left in between. Germline V gene sequence: CDR1 KGHSH, CDR2 LQKENI. This CDR3 spans 18 amino acids. The CDR3 bases are TGTGCCAGCTCACCCAGGGGCACAGGTGCCTTCGGGTACCATGGCTACACCTTC. Amino acids: CASSPRGTGAFGYHGYTF.

This clone was detected only once. The chain combines TRBV14 with TRBJ1-1, with D unresolved. Trimming left V 0 bases short and J 8 bases short, with 16 bases between. The length of the CDR3 is 15 residues. Germline V CDR1 and CDR2: SGHDN, FVKESK. CDR3 nucleotides: TGTGCCAGCAGCCAAGATTCTGGTAGAACCTCAGAAGCTTTCTTT. Amino acids: CASSQDSGRTSEAFF.

This chain uses TRBV9 with TRBJ1-3, with TRBD1 identical over 10 bases. The CDR3 is made up of 15 amino acids. V dropped 3 bases and J dropped 2; count of bases not matched to a gene: 2. CDR1 SGDLS and CDR2 YYNGEE come from the germline V gene. CDR3 nucleotide sequence: TGTGCCAGCAGCGGCGGACAGGGGGCTGGAAACACCATATATTTT. Its protein is CASSGGQGAGNTIYF.

The chain joins TRBV13 to TRBJ2-5; perhaps TRBD1 as D (6 bases). Germline CDR1 is PRHDT and CDR2 is FYEKMQ (reference sequence). V lost 5 bases, J lost 2 bases, and 12 bases lay in between. The CDR3 sequence is 14 residues long. As DNA, the CDR3 is TGTGCCAGCAGCCCTGACAGGCGACAAGAGACCCAGTACTTC. Residues: CASSPDRRQETQYF.

V gene TRBV28 combines with J gene TRBJ2-7; 7 bases are shared with TRBD1. V lost 5 bases to trimming and J lost 2 bases; unmatched junction nucleotides: 6. Germline CDR1 is MDHEN and CDR2 is SYDVKM. The length of the CDR3 is 14 residues. The CDR3: CASSVQGPPYEQYF. DNA of the CDR3: TGTGCCAGCAGTGTACAGGGGCCCCCCTACGAGCAGTACTTC.

The genes are TRBV6-5 and TRBJ1-2; D not certain. Between the trimmed V and J ends, which lost 6 bases and 8 bases, there was a span of 19 bases. Germline lookup yields CDR1 MNHEY and CDR2 SVGAGI. The CDR3 extends over 14 amino acids. CDR3 region: CASSPPTSTGGYTF. DNA for the CDR3: TGTGCCAGCAGCCCACCGACGTCAACGGGAGGCTACACCTTC.

This clone was recorded once. This chain connects TRBV29-1 to TRBJ1-3; D call uncertain. The CDR3 totals 15 residues. The germline gives CDR1 SQVTM, CDR2 ANQGSEA. The V gene lost 0 bases and the J gene lost 0 bases, with 9 bases spanning the gap. The CDR3 region is CSVEDSEYSGNTIYF. The CDR3 coding sequence is TGCAGCGTTGAAGACAGCGAGTACTCTGGAAACACCATATATTTT. The variable domain in full, completed from reference TRBV29-1 and TRBJ1-3, reads SAVISQKPSRDICQRGTSLTIQCQVDSQVTMMFWYRQQPGQSLTLIATANQGSEATYESGFVIDKFPISRPNLTFSTLTVSNMSPEDSSIYLCSVEDSEYSGNTIYFGEGSWLTVV.

The V and J genes are TRBV19 and TRBJ1-3; a weak D match, TRBD1 (5 bases). Trimming removed 2 bases at V and 0 bases at J, with 11 bases between. CDR1 and CDR2 (germline): LNHDA, SQIVND (reference sequence). The CDR3 has 16 amino acids. CDR3 sequence (DNA): TGTGCCAGTAGTATACCGGGGGGGACCTCTGGAAACACCATATATTTT. Encoded protein: CASSIPGGTSGNTIYF.

This chain joins TRBV30 and TRBJ2-1; 10 positions agree with TRBD2. Unmatched junction bases numbered 9, after V lost 7 bases and J lost 0 bases. This CDR3 is 16 amino acids long. CDR1 and CDR2 from the germline V gene are GTSNPN and SVGIG (reference sequence). CDR3 coding DNA: TGTGCCTTAGAGATAGCGGGGGGCTTCTCCTACAATGAGCAGTTCTTC. It yields the protein CALEIAGGFSYNEQFF.